This passage covers 19 T cell receptor beta chains from one sample sequenced in a study of blood T cell repertoires in COVID-19. Measured with immunoSEQ multiplex PCR; TCRdb has only the in-frame clones, and not every one. The sample records a few hundred thousand clones, about 85% being singletons. Sequencing input: peripheral blood. The source of these receptors is a man aged 60-69 years who had recovered from COVID-19.

This chain links TRBV5-1 with TRBJ2-1; TRBD2 agrees at 8 bases. Germline V gene lookup returns CDR1 SGHRS and CDR2 YFSETQ. V was pared by 7 bases and J by 0 bases, with 9 bases of the junction left unmatched. The CDR3 covers 16 residues. CDR3 nucleotide sequence: TGCGCCAGCGCCTTAGCGGGGCCAAGCTCCTACAATGAGCAGTTCTTC. Its translation: CASALAGPSSYNEQFF.

V usage is TRBV4-2 and J usage is TRBJ2-1, with a tentative D call TRBD2 (7 bases). Trimming stripped 1 base from V and 6 bases from J, with 19 bases between. CDR1 is LGHNA and CDR2 is YNFKEQ in the germline V gene. The CDR3 is 17 amino acids. The DNA of the CDR3 is TGTGCCAGCAGCCAAGTGTTGGGGGGGCTCGGTGGCAATGAGCAGTTCTTC. Translation: CASSQVLGGLGGNEQFF.

The chain carries TRBV5-1 and TRBJ2-1, with 9 bases identical to TRBD1. The trim removed 1 base at V and 2 bases at J, leaving 10 bases unmatched. The CDR3 totals 18 residues. Germline loops: CDR1 SGHRS, CDR2 YFSETQ. For the CDR3, the DNA is TGCGCCAGCAGCTTGACGTATACGGGACAGGGTACCTACAATGAGCAGTTCTTC. Translation: CASSLTYTGQGTYNEQFF. Looking up the rest from reference TRBV5-1 and TRBJ2-1 gives the full variable domain: KAGVTQTPRYLIKTRGQQVTLSCSPISGHRSVSWYQQTPGQGLQFLFEYFSETQRNKGNFPGRFSGRQFSNSRSEMNVSTLELGDSALYLCASSLTYTGQGTYNEQFFGPGTRLTVL.

The chain uses TRBV18 and TRBJ2-2; tentative D call: TRBD2 (5 bases). The CDR3 length is 14 residues. V shed 0 bases and J shed 6 bases, with 8 bases lying between them. Germline V lookup: CDR1 KGHSH, CDR2 LQKENI. The CDR3 nucleotides read TGTGCCAGCTCACCACCGACTACGTCCGGGGAGCTGTTTTTT. It codes for CASSPPTTSGELFF.

The J gene is TRBJ1-2, the V gene TRBV4-1; 10 bases are a match to TRBD1. Losses at the gene ends were 1 base for V and 6 bases for J; bases not matched to a gene: 5. The CDR3 consists of 15 residues. Germline CDR1 and CDR2: MGHRA and YSYEKL. CDR3 DNA sequence: TGCGCCAGCAGCCAAGTCGGGACAGGGGATGATGGCTACACCTTC. Protein: CASSQVGTGDDGYTF.

The chain has TRBV30 and TRBJ1-4; D ambiguous. The CDR3 sequence is 14 residues long. V shed 5 bases and J shed 2 bases, with 12 bases lying between them. Germline V gives CDR1 GTSNPN, CDR2 SVGIG (reference sequence). The CDR3 region has the DNA TGTGCCTGGTCTGGGCAGTGGACTAATGAAAAACTGTTTTTT. Its protein is CAWSGQWTNEKLFF. Together with reference TRBV30 and TRBJ1-4, the CDR3 gives the full variable domain: SQTIHQWPATLVQPVGSPLSLECTVEGTSNPNLYWYRQAAGRGLQLLFYSVGIGQISSEVPQNLSASRPQDRQFILSSKKLLLSDSGFYLCAWSGQWTNEKLFFGSGTQLSVL.

The V and J genes are TRBV14 and TRBJ1-1; 8 nucleotides agree with TRBD1. The V segment lost 3 bases and the J segment 3 bases; nucleotides outside the gene matches: 6. Germline V CDR1 and CDR2: SGHDN, FVKESK. This CDR3 spans 15 amino acids. CDR3 region: CASSQSGGFYTEAFF. The CDR3, as DNA: TGTGCCAGCAGCCAGTCAGGGGGCTTTTACACTGAAGCTTTCTTT.

J is TRBJ1-2 and V is TRBV20-1; unclear D gene. This CDR3 has 11 residues. Germline V lookup: CDR1 DFQATT, CDR2 SNEGSKA (reference sequence). V was clipped by 6 bases and J by 8 bases, with 13 bases between them. As DNA, the CDR3 is TGCAGTGCATTGGGCGCGCAGGGCTACACCTTC. Translating it yields CSALGAQGYTF.

The chain links TRBV9 to TRBJ1-6; D gene uncertain. V dropped 7 bases and J dropped 11 bases, with 19 bases sitting between them. CDR3 length: 14 amino acids. The V gene's germline CDR1 is SGDLS and CDR2 YYNGEE. The DNA for the CDR3 is TGTGCCAGCGAGGGAGGGAACGGCATCGCACCCCTCCACTTT. As protein: CASEGGNGIAPLHF.

The chain links TRBV9 to TRBJ2-1; 10 bases are a match to TRBD2. This CDR3 is 16 amino acids long. With V trimmed by 4 bases and J by 12 bases, 16 bases remained unmatched. Per the germline V gene, CDR1 is SGDLS and CDR2 is YYNGEE. CDR3 amino acids: CASSSGTSAVVSWQFF. The CDR3 DNA sequence: TGTGCCAGCAGCTCCGGGACTAGCGCAGTCGTTTCGTGGCAGTTCTTC.

The chain carries TRBV7-3 and TRBJ2-5, with D unclear. Germline values: CDR1 SGHTA, CDR2 FQGTGA. The V and J ends lost 5 bases and 2 bases respectively, with 12 bases between them. The CDR3 is 14 amino acids. CDR3: CASSQTGFQETQYF. CDR3 bases: TGTGCCAGCAGCCAAACTGGTTTTCAAGAGACCCAGTACTTC.

The count of this clone is one. This chain links TRBV5-1 with TRBJ2-7; TRBD1 matches 8 bases. Per the germline V gene, CDR1 is SGHRS and CDR2 is YFSETQ. CDR3 size: 14 residues. V trimming: 6 bases; J trimming: 5 bases; junction bases outside the gene matches: 10. CDR3 DNA: TGCGCCAGCACCTACCGGGACAGGAGGAACGAGCAGTACTTC. It specifies CASTYRDRRNEQYF.

J is TRBJ2-7 and V is TRBV6-5, with 7 bases matching TRBD1. Germline CDR1 is MNHEY and CDR2 is SVGAGI. The ends lost 7 bases at V and 4 bases at J; junction bases unmatched: 7. The CDR3 totals 13 residues. The CDR3: CASNPGQQYEQYF. DNA for the CDR3: TGTGCCAGCAACCCGGGACAGCAATACGAGCAGTACTTC.

The chain joins TRBV5-5 to TRBJ1-2; 10 bases agree with TRBD1. Germline CDR1 is SGHKS and CDR2 is YYEKEE (reference sequence). Trimming removed 3 bases from V and 3 bases from J; junction bases left unmatched: 5. CDR3 length: 15 residues. The DNA of the CDR3 is TGTGCCAGCAGCTCGGGACAGGGGTTTGACTATGGCTACACCTTC. Its protein is CASSSGQGFDYGYTF.

This clone was seen a single time. The rearrangement uses TRBV19 and TRBJ1-1, with 9 bases aligning to TRBD1. The CDR3 length is 16 residues. V shed 5 bases, J shed 2 bases, and the junction held 9 bases outside the gene matches. Germline V gene data show CDR1 as LNHDA and CDR2 as SQIVND (reference sequence). The chain's CDR3 is CASSPRTGAGNTEAFF. The CDR3 bases are TGTGCCAGTAGTCCGAGGACAGGGGCGGGTAACACTGAAGCTTTCTTT. Full variable domain (remainder filled in from reference TRBV19 and TRBJ1-1): DGGITQSPKYLFRKEGQNVTLSCEQNLNHDAMYWYRQDPGQGLRLIYYSQIVNDFQKGDIAEGYSVSREKKESFPLTVTSAQKNPTAFYLCASSPRTGAGNTEAFFGQGTRLTVV.

The chain is built from TRBV5-1 and TRBJ2-6; 8 bases map to TRBD2. The CDR3 covers 18 residues. With 4 bases clipped from V and 3 bases from J, the junction kept 12 bases outside the gene matches. The germline V gene encodes CDR1 SGHRS and CDR2 YFSETQ. CDR3 coding DNA: TGCGCCAGCAGCCCCGGACTAGCTCGAATCGGTGGGGCCAACGTCCTGACTTTC. Amino acid sequence: CASSPGLARIGGANVLTF.

This clone has just a few counts. The chain recombines TRBV6-2 or TRBV6-3 with TRBJ1-2; D is unresolved. V lost 3 bases and J 4 bases, leaving 18 bases between the germline ends. The germline gives CDR1 MNHEY, CDR2 SVGEGT. This CDR3 has 16 amino acids. CDR3 coding DNA: TGTGCCAGCAGTTATCTTACAGTCATGCCAGTCTATGGCTACACCTTC. Encoded protein: CASSYLTVMPVYGYTF.

J is TRBJ2-7 and V is TRBV21-1; the table names TRBD1, a call not compared with the DNA. TRBV21-1 is a pseudogene locus. The CDR3 contains 11 residues. CDR3 bases: TGTGCCAGCAGCAAATGGACAGCGAAGAACTTC. Translation gives CASSKWTAKNF.

The J gene is TRBJ1-1, the V gene TRBV7-8, with TRBD1 identical over 7 bases. Germline V CDR1 and CDR2: SGHVS, FQNEAQ. V lost 6 bases, J lost 6 bases, and 10 bases stayed unmatched. This CDR3 spans 14 amino acids. DNA for the CDR3: TGTGCCAGCAGTCCGACAGGGACTTTGGCTGAAGCTTTCTTT. Translating it yields CASSPTGTLAEAFF. Based on the CDR3 plus reference TRBV7-8 and TRBJ1-1, the full variable domain is GAGVSQSPRYKVAKRGQDVALRCDPISGHVSLFWYQQALGQGPEFLTYFQNEAQLDKSGLPSDRFFAERPEGSVSTLKIQRTQQEDSAVYLCASSPTGTLAEAFFGQGTRLTVV.